A single sample gave rise to the 13 T cell receptor beta chains below, sequenced in a study of T cells in Graves' hyperthyroidism and ophthalmopathy. Amplified TCR beta CDR3 regions derived from RNA transcripts. HTBI primers were used for first-round RT-PCR of the TCR CDR3. TCRdb redid the calling of the multiplex PCR reads with MiXCR, one entry per CDR3 protein. The data contain about 570,000 distinct CDR3 sequences, around 15% of them singletons. The sequenced material came from blood. These TCRs come from a woman in her 40s with Graves' hyperthyroidism.

This clonotype showed up many times. The chain joins TRBV15 to TRBJ2-1; 7 positions match TRBD1. The CDR3 is made up of 14 amino acids. Germline values: CDR1 LNHNV, CDR2 YYDKDF (reference sequence). After removal of 1 base from V and 6 bases from J, the junction contained 3 bases not matched to a gene. The CDR3 DNA reads TGTGCCACCAGCAGAGCGGGACAGTTCAATGAGCAGTTCTTC. Encoded protein: CATSRAGQFNEQFF.

This clonotype was counted at least ten times. The chain joins TRBV5-1 to TRBJ2-7, with D hard to call. This CDR3 comprises 14 residues. Trimming left V 5 bases short and J 2 bases short, with 14 bases between. The germline V gene encodes CDR1 SGHRS and CDR2 YFSETQ. CDR3 sequence: CASSFTVSTYEQYF. CDR3 coding DNA: TGCGCCAGCAGTTTTACGGTCTCAACCTACGAGCAGTACTTC.

This clonotype was picked up many times. The chain uses TRBV28 and TRBJ1-1; D is perhaps TRBD1 (5 bases). The CDR3 extends over 15 amino acids. Germline assignment: CDR1 MDHEN and CDR2 SYDVKM. The V and J ends lost 6 bases and 4 bases respectively, with 18 bases between them. CDR3 loop: CASSPGLSLPTEAFF. For the CDR3, the DNA is TGTGCCAGCAGCCCGGGACTTTCCCTCCCCACTGAAGCTTTCTTT.

Many counts were recorded for this clonotype. The rearrangement joins TRBV28 to TRBJ2-7, with 10 bases aligning to TRBD1. With V trimmed by 6 bases and J by 3 bases, 8 bases remained unmatched. This CDR3 comprises 15 residues. Germline CDR1 and CDR2: MDHEN and SYDVKM. CDR3 coding DNA: TGTGCCAGCAGAAGCCCCGGGACAGGGGACTACGAGCAGTACTTC. It yields the protein CASRSPGTGDYEQYF.

This clonotype was detected ten times or more. This chain uses TRBV6-1 with TRBJ2-1, with 8 bases identical to TRBD1. Trimming removed 6 bases from V and 2 bases from J; junction bases left unmatched: 6. The CDR3 is 15 amino acids. Looked up from germline, CDR1 is MNHNS and CDR2 is SASEGT. CDR3 loop: CASRYPGGPYNEQFF. DNA for the CDR3: TGTGCCAGCAGATACCCAGGGGGCCCCTACAATGAGCAGTTCTTC.

As to this clonotype: Just one base apart from a much larger clone, this may be a read error. Because the CDR3 is missing its conserved closing phenylalanine or tryptophan, this is likely a read error. V usage is TRBV29-1 and J usage is TRBJ2-1, with D possibly being TRBD2 (5 bases). V lost 6 bases and J 3 bases, leaving 9 bases between the germline ends. This CDR3 has 12 residues. Germline CDR1 and CDR2: SQVTM and ANQGSEA. The CDR3: CSVPGYYNEQFL. In DNA, the CDR3 is TGCAGCGTGCCGGGATACTACAATGAGCAGTTCCTC.

In its sample, this clonotype was seen many times. The chain couples TRBV20-1 to TRBJ1-2; D is undetermined. CDR1 DFQATT and CDR2 SNEGSKA come from the germline V gene (reference sequence). CDR3 length equals 9 residues. The V end was cut by 6 bases, the J end by 8 bases, with 7 bases between. CDR3 loop: CSAREGYTF. The CDR3 DNA reads TGCAGTGCACGGGAGGGCTACACCTTC.

This clonotype was detected a few times. The V and J genes are TRBV20-1 and TRBJ2-3, with 7 nucleotides matching TRBD1. This CDR3 is built from 15 residues. Germline-derived CDR1 and CDR2 are DFQATT and SNEGSKA (reference sequence). V lost 5 bases to trimming and J lost 0 bases; unmatched junction nucleotides: 8. The CDR3, as DNA: TGCAGTGCTGATACAGGGGAAACTAGCACAGATACGCAGTATTTT. Amino acid sequence: CSADTGETSTDTQYF.

This clonotype occurred many times. The CDR3 DNA reads as TGTGCCAGCACCTCGTTCCAGGGGGCCCCGTATGGCTACACCTTC. Its protein is CASTSFQGAPYGYTF. J is TRBJ1-2 and V is TRBV12-3 or TRBV12-4; 8 positions agree with TRBD1. V shed 7 bases, J shed 5 bases, and the junction held 12 bases outside the gene matches. CDR3 size: 15 residues.

This clonotype was detected only a few times. The V and J genes are TRBV18 and TRBJ2-7; D call uncertain. The germline V and J ends were trimmed by 3 bases and 4 bases, with 10 bases remaining between them. CDR3 length: 13 residues. From germline, CDR1 is KGHSH and CDR2 LQKENI. Written as DNA, the CDR3 is TGTGCCAGCTCACCGCTTTCACAGTACGAGCAGTACTTC. This translates into CASSPLSQYEQYF.

At least ten counts were recorded for this clonotype. The V and J genes are TRBV11-2 and TRBJ2-1; D may correspond to TRBD1 or TRBD2 (6 bases each). CDR1 SGHAT and CDR2 FQNNGV come from the germline V gene. V was pared by 2 bases and J by 7 bases, with 21 bases between. The CDR3 contains 17 residues. Here the CDR3 DNA reads TGTGCCAGCAGCTTAACGGGTGTGGGGGGCGCAAAGAATGAGCAGTTCTTC. Translating gives CASSLTGVGGAKNEQFF.

This clonotype has a handful of counts. The chain joins TRBV20-1 to TRBJ2-3, with TRBD2 matching 16 bases. V lost 0 bases and J lost 10; bases outside the gene matches: 4. Per germline, CDR1 DFQATT and CDR2 SNEGSKA (reference sequence). The length of the CDR3 is 15 residues. CDR3 in DNA: TGCAGTGCTAGAGAAGGGACTAGCGGGAGGGCGGCGCAGTATTTT. Its protein product is CSAREGTSGRAAQYF.

The table lists this clonotype with many counts. The gene calls are TRBV19 and TRBJ2-1; D uncertain. The CDR3 length is 16 residues. Germline V gene lookup returns CDR1 LNHDA and CDR2 SQIVND (reference sequence). With 5 bases removed from V and 0 bases from J, the gap between germline ends came to 14 bases. CDR3 bases: TGTGCCAGTAGTGCCCCAGACATATTCTCCTACAATGAGCAGTTCTTC. It encodes CASSAPDIFSYNEQFF.